Sequencing of this TCR beta chain was carried out in a study of cytomegalovirus exposure and HLA in healthy donors. Study overall: Per a later analysis, the approximately 700 first-cohort and 120 validation repertoires shared one platform.

Generated by immunoSEQ multiplex PCR, the TCRdb table keeps only in-frame clones and is missing some. The profile covers 250,000 or so clones, with roughly 89% appearing a single time and 0.35% to 0.45% taken by the ten largest. V lost 2 bases to trimming and J lost 7 bases, with 8 bases between them. CDR3 size: 12 residues. CDR1 is MDHEN, CDR2 SYDVKM, per germline. These donors were members of the roughly 130-subject validation cohort, a group separate from the roughly 670-subject first cohort. The sequenced material came from PBMCs. V is TRBV28 and J is TRBJ1-2; D might be TRBD1 (5 bases). The source of this sequence is a woman aged 18-29 years in good health and CMV-seronegative. CDR3 amino acids: CASSLGGFGYTF. The CDR3 DNA reads TGTGCCAGCAGTTTAGGGGGGTTTGGCTACACCTTC.